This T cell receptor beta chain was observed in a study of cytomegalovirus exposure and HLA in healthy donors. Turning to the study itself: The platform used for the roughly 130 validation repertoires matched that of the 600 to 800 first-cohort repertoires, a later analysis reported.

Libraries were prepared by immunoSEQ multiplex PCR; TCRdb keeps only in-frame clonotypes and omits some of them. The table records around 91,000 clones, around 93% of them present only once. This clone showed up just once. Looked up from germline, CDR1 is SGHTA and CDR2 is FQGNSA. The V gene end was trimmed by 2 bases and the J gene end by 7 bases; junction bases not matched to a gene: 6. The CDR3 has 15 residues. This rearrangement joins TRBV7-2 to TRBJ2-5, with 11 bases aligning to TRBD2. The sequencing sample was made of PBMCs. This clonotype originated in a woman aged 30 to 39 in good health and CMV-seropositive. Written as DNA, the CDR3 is TGTGCCAGCAGCTTAAATAGCGGGAGGGCCGGGACCCAGTACTTC. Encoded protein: CASSLNSGRAGTQYF.